Listed here are 3 T cell receptor beta chains from one sample, sequenced in a study of response to subunit inactivated influenza vaccine. TCRdb re-called the RT-PCR reads with MiXCR, one entry per CDR3 protein. The sample consists of 500,000 to 600,000 distinct CDR3 sequences, 16% of them appearing once. This specimen was CD4+ T cells sorted from PBMCs, taken less than 30 months after vaccination. The receptors shown here come from a man in his fifties or sixties who received an inactivated influenza vaccine.

The sample holds many counts of this clonotype. This chain joins TRBV12-3 or TRBV12-4 and TRBJ2-4; D is tentatively TRBD1 or TRBD2 (6 bases each). CDR3 length: 12 residues. V was pared by 5 bases and J by 9 bases, with 11 bases between. The CDR3 sequence is CASSRGETIQYF. CDR3 nucleotides: TGTGCCAGCAGTAGGGGGGAGACCATTCAGTACTTC.

This clonotype was detected a few times. This chain links TRBV6-2 or TRBV6-3 with TRBJ2-5, with D possibly TRBD1 on 5 matching bases. The CDR3 is made up of 13 amino acids. The V end was cut by 5 bases, the J end by 5 bases, with 12 bases between. Germline V gene sequence: CDR1 MNHEY, CDR2 SVGEGT. The CDR3 loop is CASSNGHRETQYF. CDR3 DNA sequence: TGTGCCAGCAGTAACGGACATCGGGAGACCCAGTACTTC.

The chain uses TRBV20-1 and TRBJ2-3, with D perhaps being TRBD1 or TRBD2 (6 bases each). The germline V gene has CDR1 DFQATT and CDR2 SNEGSKA (reference sequence). CDR3 length: 14 residues. V was pared by 4 bases and J by 1 base, with 12 bases between. The CDR3 DNA reads TGCAGTGCTACCCCTCGGGGGCGCACAGATACGCAGTATTTT. It translates to CSATPRGRTDTQYF.